A single sample gave rise to the 20 T cell receptor beta chains below, sequenced in a study of shared clonotypes between healthy human individuals. Sequencing was performed with immunoSEQ multiplex PCR; in TCRdb, only in-frame clones are kept and a portion is missing. The table shows approximately 590,000 clones, with nearly 97% occurring only once. Selected positively for CCR7 and CD45RO-negative, naive CD8 cells excluded terminally differentiated effector memory CD45RA+ cells. Sequences were obtained from naive CD8+ T cells sorted from blood. Receptors originate from a woman in her thirties in good health.

V is TRBV6-1 and J is TRBJ2-7, with no clear D. Germline loops: CDR1 MNHNS, CDR2 SASEGT. V lost 2 bases to trimming and J lost 3 bases, with 11 bases between them. The CDR3 has 14 amino acids. This chain's CDR3 is CASSERQVNYEQYF. The CDR3 DNA reads TGTGCCAGCAGTGAAAGGCAGGTAAACTACGAGCAGTACTTC.

CDR3 sequence reads: CASSYASGRTGELFF. For the CDR3, the DNA is TGTGCCAGCAGCTACGCTAGCGGGAGGACTGGGGAGCTGTTTTTT. The chain has TRBV7-9 and TRBJ2-2; 11 nucleotides agree with TRBD2. V dropped 4 bases and J dropped 8; count of bases not matched to a gene: 6. The CDR3 covers 15 residues. The germline V gene encodes CDR1 SEHNR and CDR2 FQNEAQ (reference sequence).

This chain joins TRBV19 and TRBJ2-7, with TRBD1 matching over 9 bases. The CDR3 is 14 residues long. V lost 6 bases, J lost 4 bases, and 7 bases stayed unmatched. Germline CDR1 and CDR2: LNHDA and SQIVND (reference sequence). The CDR3 is CASSPGTGLYEQYF. CDR3 sequence (DNA): TGTGCCAGTAGCCCCGGGACAGGGCTGTACGAGCAGTACTTC.

The chain couples TRBV13 to TRBJ1-3; the match to TRBD1 covers 9 bases. Germline trimming cut 2 bases from V and 3 bases from J; bases unmatched to any gene: 8. The CDR3 contains 17 residues. Germline loops: CDR1 PRHDT, CDR2 FYEKMQ (reference sequence). CDR3 loop: CASSLSGTGLIGNTIYF. In DNA form, the CDR3 reads TGTGCCAGCAGCTTATCCGGGACAGGGTTAATTGGAAACACCATATATTTT.

The chain employs TRBV6-5 and TRBJ2-7; D remains ambiguous. The CDR3 extends over 15 amino acids. V lost 2 bases, J lost 0 bases, and 11 bases lay in between. The germline CDR1 and CDR2 sequences are MNHEY and SVGAGI. CDR3 nucleotides: TGTGCCAGCAGTTACGGCGGCAGACGCTCCTACGAGCAGTACTTC. Protein: CASSYGGRRSYEQYF.

The chain links TRBV7-3 to TRBJ1-2, with D unresolved. Trimming removed 7 bases from V and 7 bases from J, with 25 bases in between. CDR1 and CDR2 (germline): SGHTA, FQGTGA. There are 16 residues in the CDR3. In nucleotides, the CDR3 is TGTGCCAGCACCTCTCCCCCGACAAAGGAGGGATGTGGCTACACCTTC. Its protein product is CASTSPPTKEGCGYTF.

This clone was counted a few times. The rearrangement joins TRBV10-1 to TRBJ2-1, with 8 bases fitting TRBD2. CDR1 WNHNN and CDR2 SYGVQD come from the germline V gene (reference sequence). CDR3 length equals 17 residues. J was trimmed by 9 bases and V by 7 bases; bases with no gene match: 20. CDR3 loop: CASILRGGGGRYGEQFF. CDR3 bases: TGCGCCAGCATCCTGAGAGGGGGAGGCGGGAGGTATGGTGAGCAGTTCTTC.

The chain uses TRBV14 and TRBJ1-1; a weak D match, TRBD1 (5 bases). This CDR3 has 14 residues. Per germline, CDR1 SGHDN and CDR2 FVKESK. The V end lost 0 bases, the J end lost 6 bases, and 11 bases lay between the germline ends. The CDR3 sequence is CASSQDPGFAEAFF. As DNA, the CDR3 is TGTGCCAGCAGCCAAGATCCAGGGTTCGCTGAAGCTTTCTTT.

The rearrangement links TRBV7-9 to TRBJ2-3, with D tentatively TRBD2 (5 bases). The CDR3 covers 13 residues. V lost 2 bases to trimming and J lost 7 bases, with 10 bases between them. Germline CDR1 reads SEHNR; CDR2 reads FQNEAQ (reference sequence). The CDR3, as DNA: TGTGCCAGCAGCTTAAAAAGGGAGTATACGCAGTATTTT. This translates into CASSLKREYTQYF.

The CDR3 DNA follows: TGTGCCACCTCCCCTGGCGCGAGCTCCTACAATGAGCAGTTCTTC. As protein: CATSPGASSYNEQFF. This rearrangement joins TRBV19 to TRBJ2-1; D call uncertain. Germline V gene sequence: CDR1 LNHDA, CDR2 SQIVND (reference sequence). The CDR3 totals 15 residues. The germline V and J ends were trimmed by 10 bases and 0 bases, with 16 bases remaining between them.

The CDR3 nucleotides are TGTGCCAGCAGCTGGGCGGGACTAAGGACTGAAGCTTTCTTT. The encoded protein is CASSWAGLRTEAFF. The V call is TRBV5-8, the J call TRBJ1-1; maybe TRBD1 (5 bases). V lost 3 bases and J lost 5, with 14 bases in between. In germline, CDR1 is SGHTS, CDR2 YDEGEE. This CDR3 is built from 14 residues.

The chain is built from TRBV28 and TRBJ2-2, with a weak D call TRBD1 (6 bases). CDR1 MDHEN and CDR2 SYDVKM come from the germline V gene. The CDR3 totals 16 residues. The V end was cut by 8 bases, the J end by 0 bases, with 16 bases between. The CDR3 DNA reads as TGTGCCAGCTTGGGGACAATTTTGGCGAACACCGGGGAGCTGTTTTTT. Protein product: CASLGTILANTGELFF.

This clone was counted once. This chain uses TRBV7-3 with TRBJ2-3, with D maybe TRBD2 (6 bases). The germline V gene has CDR1 SGHTA and CDR2 FQGTGA. This CDR3 is built from 15 residues. With 5 bases removed from V and 0 bases from J, the gap between germline ends came to 12 bases. The DNA of the CDR3 is TGTGCCAGCAGCCCCCGGGACTTTAGCACAGATACGCAGTATTTT. Its translation: CASSPRDFSTDTQYF. The entire variable domain, with the rest obtained from reference TRBV7-3 and TRBJ2-3, is as follows: GAGVSQTPSNKVTEKGKYVELRCDPISGHTALYWYRQSLGQGPEFLIYFQGTGAADDSGLPNDRFFAVRPEGSVSTLKIQRTERGDSAVYLCASSPRDFSTDTQYFGPGTRLTVL.

The gene calls are TRBV6-6 and TRBJ2-1; D perhaps matches TRBD1 (6 bases). Germline CDR1 MNHNY, CDR2 SVGAGI (reference sequence). V was pared by 6 bases and J by 9 bases, with 12 bases between. The CDR3 is 12 amino acids. In DNA form, the CDR3 reads TGTGCCAGCAGCCTCCAGGGGCCTGAGCAGTTCTTC. Translation: CASSLQGPEQFF.

The count of this clone is one. The chain is built from TRBV7-6 and TRBJ2-7; 8 nucleotides agree with TRBD2. The germline CDR1 and CDR2 sequences are SGHVS and FNYEAQ. V shed 2 bases, J shed 4 bases, and the junction held 10 bases outside the gene matches. This CDR3 comprises 16 residues. The CDR3 DNA sequence: TGTGCCAGCAGCTTAAGGTTGGCGGGAGGAGTTTACGAGCAGTACTTC. Translated, it gives CASSLRLAGGVYEQYF.

This chain connects TRBV28 to TRBJ2-7; tentatively, D is TRBD2 (5 bases). The CDR3 covers 14 residues. Between the trimmed V and J ends, which lost 5 bases and 2 bases, there was a span of 13 bases. Germline V gene lookup returns CDR1 MDHEN and CDR2 SYDVKM. The CDR3 region has the DNA TGTGCCAGCAGTCTTACGGACTTAACCTACGAGCAGTACTTC. Protein: CASSLTDLTYEQYF.

Regarding this clone: Germline is not matched at one junction end, which may reflect a read error. This chain connects TRBV4-1 to TRBJ2-5, with D possibly being TRBD2 (5 bases). CDR3 size: 17 residues. The germline gives CDR1 MGHRA, CDR2 YSYEKL. CDR3 sequence: CASSEDFRRKLEETQYF. For the CDR3, the DNA is TGCGCCAGCAGCGAAGACTTTAGGAGGAAATTAGAAGAGACCCAGTACTTC.

The chain combines TRBV15 with TRBJ2-7, with 8 bases aligning to TRBD2. In germline, CDR1 is LNHNV, CDR2 YYDKDF (reference sequence). V lost 5 bases, J lost 3 bases, and 6 bases stayed unmatched. CDR3 length: 14 residues. CDR3 amino acids: CATSLTSANYEQYF. The CDR3 coding sequence is TGTGCCACCAGCCTGACTAGCGCGAACTACGAGCAGTACTTC.

The chain couples TRBV7-9 to TRBJ2-5; 8 bases match TRBD2. This CDR3 comprises 17 residues. Germline V gene lookup returns CDR1 SEHNR and CDR2 FQNEAQ (reference sequence). J gave up 9 bases and V 4 bases, and 19 bases lay outside the gene matches. The CDR3 region has the DNA TGTGCCAGCAGCTCCCCACTTAGTAGCGGGAACGCTAGGGCCCAGTACTTC. Amino acids: CASSSPLSSGNARAQYF.

The V gene is TRBV27, the J gene TRBJ2-7; D is uncertain. The CDR3 sequence is 14 residues long. The V end was cut by 8 bases, the J end by 0 bases, with 14 bases between. Per the germline V gene, CDR1 is MNHEY and CDR2 is SMNVEV (reference sequence). The CDR3 reads CASQGAQSSYEQYF. Here the CDR3 DNA reads TGTGCCAGCCAAGGCGCGCAAAGCTCCTACGAGCAGTACTTC.